The entry below gives a single TCR beta chain sequence along with its context. Its target is not known. The cDNA was synthesized by 5'RACE incorporating 10-nucleotide random UMIs. Sequencing runs each generated in excess of 180 million TCR-beta sequences derived from 15-18 subjects. TCRdb reanalysed the 5' RACE reads using MiXCR and keeps one entry per CDR3 protein. The sample holds approximately 70,000 distinct CDR3 sequences, under 5.5% seen once. The data belong to a study of neurological immune-mediated disorders. The study, taken as a whole, reports: While HTLV-1-associated myelopathy showed the greatest TCR clonal expansion, multiple sclerosis showed the least, falling below healthy controls.

The germline CDR1 and CDR2 sequences are KGHSH and LQKENI. The CDR3 is made up of 14 amino acids. The V end lost 3 bases, the J end lost 1 base, and 9 bases lay between the germline ends. Unsorted libraries used 2 million PBMCs kept at -80 degrees C. Sequencing used PBMCs. This chain joins TRBV18 and TRBJ1-1; no definite D call. The TCR originated in a woman aged 70-85 years with multiple sclerosis. The CDR3 is CASSPQRGNTEAFF. In nucleotides, the CDR3 is TGTGCCAGCTCACCTCAGAGAGGGAACACTGAAGCTTTCTTT.